This entry is about one TCR beta chain. Its antigen target is currently unknown. Qualities for individual bases were not recorded, and no much larger clone is one base off. The data belong to a study of T-cell reconstitution after alpha-beta-depleted transplantation in children (dated by TCRdb to 2015 to 2016). Some background on the complete study: The study quantitatively tracked T-cell immune reconstitution after TCRalphabeta/CD19-depleted allogeneic hematopoietic cell transplantation in children using TCR repertoire profiling.

The sample's treatment or condition label is to be understood as: allogeneic hematopoietic cell transplantation with graft depleted of TCRalphabeta T cells and CD19 B cells. TCRalphabeta/CD19-depleted allogeneic hematopoietic cell grafts were given to the transplant recipients, all of whom were children. The method was PCR. The sample was run on an Illumina HiSeq 2500. TCR libraries were prepared with molecular barcoding, using unique molecular identifiers to normalize TCRbeta repertoire quantification. TCRdb trimmed public reads at Q25 via fastp, called clones via MiXCR and kept in-frame beta chains. Each entry is one CDR3 protein sequence, shown with its most common DNA and genes. The sample table contains 500,000 to 600,000 distinct CDR3 sequences; only one count was recorded for 25% to 30% of them. The ten top clones hold around a third of the sample. The germline V gene encodes CDR1 SGDLS and CDR2 YYNGEE. From cysteine to phenylalanine, the CDR3 is 16 amino acids long. Of all the DNA, just the CDR3 is kept, 48 bases in frame from base 1. The junction shows trimming of 3 bases on V and 9 bases on J, and the gene matches do not reach 16 bases of it.

On the study overall, not on this receptor specifically: About two months after transplant, the apparently early recovery of alphabetaT-cell counts reportedly depended on just several hundred clones that had expanded rapidly and came from non-depleted graft cells. The high TCRbeta diversity at day 60 in some patients was ascribed to recipient T cells and intrathymic progenitors that had survived conditioning. Over subsequent months, a decline in hyperexpanded clone frequencies was noted, and after one year, T-cell counts and TCRbeta diversity were mostly ascribed to newly produced T cells.

The sequenced sample was PBMCs, obtained before TCRalphabeta/CD19-depleted stem cell transplant. The V gene is TRBV9 and the J gene is TRBJ2-3, and 7 junctional nucleotides match TRBD2. This TCR was sampled from a boy younger than two with Wiskott-Aldrich syndrome, due to receive a stem cell transplant. The nucleotide sequence reads TGTGCCAGCAGCGGTCCGACTAGCCCCGTGGGGGAAACGCAGTATTTT. It translates as CASSGPTSPVGETQYF. The full variable domain, completed from the reference TRBV9 and TRBJ2-3 proteins outside the CDR3, reads DSGVTQTPKHLITATGQRVTLRCSPRSGDLSVYWYQQSLDQGLQFLIQYYNGEERAKGNILERFSAQQFPDLHSELNLSSLELGDSALYFCASSGPTSPVGETQYFGPGTRLTVL.